Described below is a single T cell receptor (beta chain) sequence and its context. Clones were read by immunoSEQ multiplex PCR, and TCRdb kept only the in-frame ones, dropping some. The sample holds around 130,000 clones, around nine tenths seen once. Germline values: CDR1 LNHDA, CDR2 SQIVND (reference sequence). The ends were cut back, 5 bases at V and 0 bases at J, with 14 bases in the middle. This CDR3 contains 16 residues. This specimen belongs to a study of blood T cell repertoires in COVID-19. Across the study: PBMCs, B-cell-depleted T cells, or T cells provided the cDNA or gDNA that made up the material.

This receptor was obtained from a woman in her forties or fifties with acute or convalescent COVID-19. Sequenced sample: peripheral blood. The chain employs TRBV19 and TRBJ1-5; D possibly corresponds to TRBD1 (5 bases). The CDR3 sequence: CASSPLWTLSNQPQHF. In nucleotides, the CDR3 is TGTGCCAGTAGTCCCCTTTGGACACTTAGCAATCAGCCCCAGCATTTT.